The T cell receptor beta chain under discussion was sequenced for a study of cytomegalovirus exposure and HLA in healthy donors. Study-level findings and limits: Reported results showed that the classifier diagnosed cytomegalovirus status with high specificity and sensitivity.

Germline V gene data show CDR1 as SGHNT and CDR2 as YYREEE (reference sequence). Unmatched junction bases numbered 10, after V lost 0 bases and J lost 6 bases. This CDR3 has 17 amino acids. Comments on this clone: Its antigen is not known.

This cohort consisted of healthy bone marrow donors. Primers included in the PCR were 60 Vbeta and 13 Jbeta primers. The protocol was immunoSEQ multiplex PCR, while the TCRdb copy is restricted to in-frame clones and leaves out a portion. The sample carries about 190,000 clones, roughly four fifths recorded once. This TCR was sampled from a woman aged 45-59 years in good health and CMV-seropositive. Specimen: PBMCs. The chain combines TRBV5-4 with TRBJ2-1; 9 bases match TRBD1. The CDR3 loop is CASSLGGGTGRRNEQFF. CDR3 DNA sequence: TGTGCCAGCAGCTTGGGAGGGGGGACAGGGAGGCGCAATGAGCAGTTCTTC.